The source of this TCR beta chain is a study of cytomegalovirus exposure and HLA in healthy donors. This clone was observed a few times. No antigen is known for it. General study results and limits: TCR beta chain V- and J-gene trimming was linked, in a later analysis, to a missense variant in DCLRE1C. The later analysis indicated that the majority of CMV-associated TCR beta chains appeared HLA-restricted. Data from an earlier analysis indicated that most TCR beta V segments were productive either about 90% or about 30% of the time. Across donors, most TCRs were seen rarely, yet some public ones were widespread.

This PCR relied on a set of 60 Vbeta primers and 13 Jbeta primers. The repertoire was sequenced with immunoSEQ multiplex PCR; TCRdb's copy has only in-frame clones and lacks some. Of some 100,000 clones detected, about 74% appear once; the ten largest clones hold around 4.8%. CDR1 is MRHNA, CDR2 SNTAGT, per germline. The V end lost 2 bases, the J end lost 5 bases, and 10 bases lay between the germline ends. The CDR3 has 14 amino acids. The sample taken for sequencing was PBMCs. This sequence joins TRBV6-4 and TRBJ2-1; maybe TRBD2 (5 bases). This TCR came from a woman in her late teens or twenties in good health and CMV-seropositive. Written as DNA, the CDR3 is TGTGCCAGCAGTGACGGCGGGCCTAACAATGAGCAGTTCTTC. Protein product: CASSDGGPNNEQFF.